The source of this T cell receptor beta chain is a study of Graves' ophthalmopathy and Graves' hyperthyroidism (dated by TCRdb to the late 2010s). General notes on the study: Stable hyperthyroidism was defined as no progression to ophthalmopathy within 18 months of follow-up. To tell Graves' ophthalmopathy apart from Graves' hyperthyroidism, and to predict which patients would progress to ophthalmopathy, the study relied on TCR beta repertoire signatures. In total, 120 to 150 blood samples were TCR-sequenced: fewer than 50 ophthalmopathy, about 75 hyperthyroidism and some 17 hyperthyroidism-to-ophthalmopathy patients. To explore V-J signatures distinguishing ophthalmopathy from hyperthyroidism, a discovery set of about a hundred patients (43 ophthalmopathy, 55 to 60 stable hyperthyroidism) was enrolled. An independent validation cohort comprised around 20 hyperthyroidism patients and roughly 15 patients who later progressed from hyperthyroidism to ophthalmopathy. In roughly 6 hyperthyroidism patients, T-cell repertoires of thyroid tissue and blood were compared. Once sampling was done, hyperthyroidism patients were given methimazole at a starting dose of 30 mg daily, while ophthalmopathy patients were given high-dose intravenous methylprednisolone.

TCR beta CDR3 regions were amplified from RNA transcripts for repertoire sequencing. A first-round RT-PCR used HTBI primers with the Qiagen OneStep RT-PCR kit, followed by a second-round multiplex PCR, size selection and purification. Libraries were sequenced paired-end with 100 bp reads on an Illumina HiSeq2000. The paper's data handling went like this. SOAPnuke was used to process the reads, removing any read that contained adapters or uncalled bases, had a mean Phred below 15, or lacked an exact match to the constant primer or identifier. High-quality paired reads were merged with COPE v1.2.5. Each unique nucleotide sequence was treated as a clonotype, and MiTCR v1.1 was used to align the clonotypes to the IMGT TRB V, D and J references. Analysis was restricted to V-J combinations with a frequency above 0.0001, which covered over 98% of repertoires. For each V-J combination, a TCR clonal expansion and chaos score was defined as the ratio of F50 clonal expansion to chaos observed in the TCRdist matrix. Welch's t-statistics and random forest were used to reduce features to 13 V-J combinations, which were fed into a naive Bayes classifier. Thyroid-blood repertoire similarity was quantified with the Morisita-Horn index. The public reads were quality trimmed at Q25 with fastp and then assembled into clones with MiXCR by TCRdb, keeping productive beta chains. All rows with the same CDR3 protein become a single entry with the most common DNA and genes. Clone size and V and J calls follow TCRdb, not the original study. For this sample the table gives a few hundred thousand distinct CDR3 sequences, of which under 45% were detected only once. About 4.1% of the sample comes from the top ten.

The paper as a whole reports these results and caveats: Ophthalmopathy was separated from stable hyperthyroidism by the 13-signature model with roughly 87% sensitivity and just under 84% specificity in cross-validation and with 80%/75% in the test set. In validation, the model predicted ophthalmopathy progression with more than 70% sensitivity and roughly 72% specificity; roughly eleven predicted patients were CT-confirmed with GO in a median of approximately six months. Sample size was not statistically predetermined, and group allocation was not concealed from the investigators. Most expanded thyroid clonotypes with frequency above 0.001 were also detected in blood, suggesting blood repertoires may reflect the thyroid immune response.

This clonotype was found many times. What antigen it recognizes has not been identified. No clone much larger than this one lies a single base away; base qualities are absent. V trim: 3 bases; J trim: 4 bases; unmatched bases: 10. CDR1 and CDR2 were assigned from the germline V gene as MGHRA and YSYEKL. Its CDR3 holds 16 amino acids, cysteine through phenylalanine. CDR3 DNA is the only sequence kept; it has 48 bases, read in frame from the first base. Hyperthyroidism patients were newly diagnosed, with disease duration under 2 months, and aged 18 to 65 years. Patients were excluded if they had other autoimmune diseases, uncontrolled infections, pregnancy or lactation. Diagnosis was based on clinical symptoms, serum thyroxine, TRAb, thyroid ultrasound and orbital computed tomography. Trizol reagent was used to extract the total RNA, and its quality was then checked on an Agilent 2100 Bioanalyzer.

The receptor's source is an adult man with Graves' hyperthyroidism. The chain employs TRBV4-1 and TRBJ2-5; the central 8 bases match TRBD2. The specimen sequenced was peripheral blood or thyroid tissue (not recorded which). CDR3 reads: CASSHVAGKLPETQYF. The bases are TGCGCCAGCAGCCACGTAGCGGGGAAGCTTCCAGAGACCCAGTACTTC.